This T cell receptor beta chain comes out of a study listed by TCRdb under 2016. Remarks on this clonotype: No antigen is known for it. No base-level quality is on record; no much larger clone is a single base apart.

From cysteine to phenylalanine, the CDR3 is 16 amino acids long. The sequence is cut down to CDR3 DNA, 48 bases in frame from base 1. Germline trimming amounts to 4 bases on V and 5 bases on J, with 5 as the count of junction bases outside the gene matches. CDR1 and CDR2 are read off the germline V gene (reference sequence) as LGHDT and YNNKEL. To prepare the library, RT-PCR was applied. Sequencing was performed on an Illumina MiSeq. TCRdb reanalyzed the raw reads on its own, using fastp at Q25 for trimming and MiXCR for clone calling, and kept in-frame beta chains. Each entry merges the rows of one CDR3 protein and shows their most common DNA and genes. A total of about 680,000 distinct CDR3 sequences appear in this sample, 12% to 15% of them only once. The ten most abundant clones make up about 3.9% of the sample.

Specimen: memory CD4+ T cells from blood. The clonotype was recovered from a female donor in good health, serving as a healthy control. The receptor chain draws on TRBV3-1 and TRBJ2-5, and 15 junctional nucleotides match TRBD2. At the DNA level, the sequence is TGTGCCAGCAGCCCCGGGACTAGCGGGGGGTGGGAGACCCAGTACTTC. This yields the protein CASSPGTSGGWETQYF.